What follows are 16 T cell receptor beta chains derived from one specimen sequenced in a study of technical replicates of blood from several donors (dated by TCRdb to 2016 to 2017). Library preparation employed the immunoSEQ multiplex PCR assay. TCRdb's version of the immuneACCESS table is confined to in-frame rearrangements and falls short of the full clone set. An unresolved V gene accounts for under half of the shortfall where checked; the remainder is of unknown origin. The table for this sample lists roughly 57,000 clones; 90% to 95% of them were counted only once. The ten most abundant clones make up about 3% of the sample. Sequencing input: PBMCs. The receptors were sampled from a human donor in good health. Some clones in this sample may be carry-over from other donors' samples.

CDR3 region: CASSQDASGEYEQYF. The CDR3 DNA is TGCGCCAGCAGCCAAGATGCATCGGGGGAATACGAGCAGTACTTC. V is TRBV4-3 and J is TRBJ2-7, with D perhaps matching TRBD2 (6 bases). The V gene lost 0 bases and the J gene lost 4 bases, with 13 bases spanning the gap. This CDR3 region has 15 residues. Germline assignment: CDR1 LGHNA and CDR2 YSLEER.

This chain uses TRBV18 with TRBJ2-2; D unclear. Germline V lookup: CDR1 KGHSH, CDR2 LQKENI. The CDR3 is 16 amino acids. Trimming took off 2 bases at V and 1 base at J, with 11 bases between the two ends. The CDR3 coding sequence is TGTGCCAGCTCACCAAACCCGGCAGGGAACACCGGGGAGCTGTTTTTT. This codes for CASSPNPAGNTGELFF.

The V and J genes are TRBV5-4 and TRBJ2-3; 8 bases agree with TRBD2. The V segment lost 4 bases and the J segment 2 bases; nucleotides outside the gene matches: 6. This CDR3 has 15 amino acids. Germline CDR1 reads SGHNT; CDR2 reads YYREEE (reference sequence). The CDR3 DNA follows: TGTGCCAGCAGCAAATCCGGGAGGGACACAGATACGCAGTATTTT. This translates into CASSKSGRDTDTQYF. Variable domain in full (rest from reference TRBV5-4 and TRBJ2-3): ETGVTQSPTHLIKTRGQQVTLRCSSQSGHNTVSWYQQALGQGPQFIFQYYREEENGRGNFPPRFSGLQFPNYSSELNVNALELDDSALYLCASSKSGRDTDTQYFGPGTRLTVL.

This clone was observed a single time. The CDR3 sequence: CASSQGLSYNSPLHF. The CDR3 coding sequence is TGCGCCAGCAGCCAGGGACTCAGCTATAATTCACCCCTCCACTTT. J is TRBJ1-6 and V is TRBV5-1, with TRBD1 as a possible D gene (5 bases). Germline V gives CDR1 SGHRS, CDR2 YFSETQ. The CDR3 is 15 residues long. V shed 4 bases and J shed 3 bases, with 11 bases lying between them.

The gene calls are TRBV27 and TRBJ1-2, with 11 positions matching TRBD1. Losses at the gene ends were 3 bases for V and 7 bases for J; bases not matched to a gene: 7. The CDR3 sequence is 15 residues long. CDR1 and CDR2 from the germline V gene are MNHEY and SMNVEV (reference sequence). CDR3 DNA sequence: TGTGCCAGCAGTTTTACCGGACAGGGGGCGGCTGGCTACACCTTC. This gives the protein CASSFTGQGAAGYTF.

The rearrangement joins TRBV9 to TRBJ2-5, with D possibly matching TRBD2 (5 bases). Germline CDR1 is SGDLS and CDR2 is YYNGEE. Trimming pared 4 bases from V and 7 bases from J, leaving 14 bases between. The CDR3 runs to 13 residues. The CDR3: CASSPAGVATQYF. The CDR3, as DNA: TGTGCCAGCAGCCCCGCCGGGGTGGCGACCCAGTACTTC.

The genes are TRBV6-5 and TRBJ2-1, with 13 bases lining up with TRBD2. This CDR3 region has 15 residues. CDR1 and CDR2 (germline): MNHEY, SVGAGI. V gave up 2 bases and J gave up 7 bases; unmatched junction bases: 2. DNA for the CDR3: TGTGCCAGCAGTTACCCGGGACTAGCGGGGAATGAGCAGTTCTTC. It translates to CASSYPGLAGNEQFF.

The CDR3 here is CAWSSSYEQYF. CDR3 DNA sequence: TGTGCCTGGAGCTCTAGCTACGAGCAGTACTTC. The chain has TRBV30 and TRBJ2-7; the D is unclear. The CDR3 has 11 amino acids. V was trimmed by 3 bases and J by 3 bases, leaving 6 bases between them. The germline CDR1 and CDR2 sequences are GTSNPN and SVGIG (reference sequence).

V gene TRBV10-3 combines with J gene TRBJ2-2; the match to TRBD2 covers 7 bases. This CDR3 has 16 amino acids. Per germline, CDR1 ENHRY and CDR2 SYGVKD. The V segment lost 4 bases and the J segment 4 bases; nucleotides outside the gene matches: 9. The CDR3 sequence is CAISGGRTRGTGELFF. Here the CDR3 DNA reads TGTGCCATCAGTGGGGGACGGACTAGAGGCACCGGGGAGCTGTTTTTT.

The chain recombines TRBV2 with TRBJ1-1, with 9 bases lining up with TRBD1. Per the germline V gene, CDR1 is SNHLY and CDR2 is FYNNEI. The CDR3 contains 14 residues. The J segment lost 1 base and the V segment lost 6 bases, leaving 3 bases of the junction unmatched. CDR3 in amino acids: CASRGQGPNTEAFF. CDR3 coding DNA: TGTGCCAGCAGGGGACAGGGACCGAACACTGAAGCTTTCTTT.

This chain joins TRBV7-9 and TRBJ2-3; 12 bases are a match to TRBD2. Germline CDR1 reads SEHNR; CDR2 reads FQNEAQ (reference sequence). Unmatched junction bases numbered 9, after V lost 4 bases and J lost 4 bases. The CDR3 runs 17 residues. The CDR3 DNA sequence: TGTGCCAGCAGCTCCTGGACTAGCGGGGAGGGCCCAGATACGCAGTATTTT. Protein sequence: CASSSWTSGEGPDTQYF.

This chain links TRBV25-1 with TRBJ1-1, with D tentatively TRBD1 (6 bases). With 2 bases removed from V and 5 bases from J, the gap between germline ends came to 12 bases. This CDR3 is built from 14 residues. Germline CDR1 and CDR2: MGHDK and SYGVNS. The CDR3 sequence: CASSERGGGTEAFF. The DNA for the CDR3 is TGTGCCAGCAGTGAAAGGGGGGGTGGGACTGAAGCTTTCTTT. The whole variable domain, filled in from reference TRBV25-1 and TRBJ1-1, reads EADIYQTPRYLVIGTGKKITLECSQTMGHDKMYWYQQDPGMELHLIHYSYGVNSTEKGDLSSESTVSRIRTEHFPLTLESARPSHTSQYLCASSERGGGTEAFFGQGTRLTVV.

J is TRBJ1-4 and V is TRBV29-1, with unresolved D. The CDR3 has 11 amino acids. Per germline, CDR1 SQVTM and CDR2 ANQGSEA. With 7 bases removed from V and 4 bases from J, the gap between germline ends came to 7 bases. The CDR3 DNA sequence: TGCAGCGCCGCAGATAATGAAAAACTGTTTTTT. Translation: CSAADNEKLFF.

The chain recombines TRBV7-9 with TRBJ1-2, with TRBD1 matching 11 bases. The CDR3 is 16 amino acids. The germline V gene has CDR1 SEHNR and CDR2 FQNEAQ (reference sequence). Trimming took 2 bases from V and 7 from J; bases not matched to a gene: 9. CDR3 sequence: CASSLLRTGGSFGYTF. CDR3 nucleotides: TGTGCCAGCAGCTTACTCCGGACAGGGGGCTCTTTTGGCTACACCTTC.

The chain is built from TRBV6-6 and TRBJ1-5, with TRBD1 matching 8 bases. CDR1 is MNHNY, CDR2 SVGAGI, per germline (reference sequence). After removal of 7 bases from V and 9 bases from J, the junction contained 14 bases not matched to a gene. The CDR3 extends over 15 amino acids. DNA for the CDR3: TGTGCCAGCACCCCAGCCGGCAGGGGGCTCGGGCCCCAGCATTTT. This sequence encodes CASTPAGRGLGPQHF.

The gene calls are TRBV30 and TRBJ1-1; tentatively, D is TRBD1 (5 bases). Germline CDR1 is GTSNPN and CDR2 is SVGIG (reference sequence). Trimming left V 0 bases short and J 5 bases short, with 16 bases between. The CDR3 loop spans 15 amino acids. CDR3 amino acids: CAWSVPTGGKTEAFF. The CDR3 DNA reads TGTGCCTGGAGTGTACCCACGGGGGGAAAGACTGAAGCTTTCTTT.